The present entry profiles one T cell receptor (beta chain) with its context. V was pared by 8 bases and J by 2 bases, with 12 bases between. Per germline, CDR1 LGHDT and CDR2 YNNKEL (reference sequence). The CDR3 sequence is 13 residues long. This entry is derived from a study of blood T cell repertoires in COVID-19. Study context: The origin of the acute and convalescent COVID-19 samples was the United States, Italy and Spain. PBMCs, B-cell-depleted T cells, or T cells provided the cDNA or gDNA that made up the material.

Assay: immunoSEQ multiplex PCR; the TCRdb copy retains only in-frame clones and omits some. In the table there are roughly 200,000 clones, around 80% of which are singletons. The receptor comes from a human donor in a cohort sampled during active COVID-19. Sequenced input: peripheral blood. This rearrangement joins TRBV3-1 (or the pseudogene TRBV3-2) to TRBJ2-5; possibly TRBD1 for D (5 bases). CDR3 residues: CASAAGWQETQYF. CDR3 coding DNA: TGTGCCAGCGCGGCAGGGTGGCAAGAGACCCAGTACTTC.